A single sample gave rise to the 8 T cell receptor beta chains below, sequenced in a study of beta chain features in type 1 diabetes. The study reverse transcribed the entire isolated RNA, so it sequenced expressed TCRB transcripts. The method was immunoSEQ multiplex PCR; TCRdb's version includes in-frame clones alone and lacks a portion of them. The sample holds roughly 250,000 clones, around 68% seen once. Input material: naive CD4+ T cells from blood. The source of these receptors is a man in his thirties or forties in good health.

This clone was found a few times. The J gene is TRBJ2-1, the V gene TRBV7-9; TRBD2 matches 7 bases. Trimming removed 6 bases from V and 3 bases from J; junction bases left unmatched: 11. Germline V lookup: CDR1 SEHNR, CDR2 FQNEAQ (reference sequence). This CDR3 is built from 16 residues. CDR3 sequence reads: CASSLSPGLIYNEQFF. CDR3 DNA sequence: TGTGCCAGCAGTTTATCACCGGGACTAATCTACAATGAGCAGTTCTTC.

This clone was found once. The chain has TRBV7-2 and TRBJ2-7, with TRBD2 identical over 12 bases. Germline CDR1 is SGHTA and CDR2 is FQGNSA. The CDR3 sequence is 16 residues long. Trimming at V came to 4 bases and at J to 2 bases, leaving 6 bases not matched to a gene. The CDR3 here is CASSSRLAGETYEQYF. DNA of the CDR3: TGTGCCAGCAGCTCCCGACTAGCGGGAGAGACCTACGAGCAGTACTTC.

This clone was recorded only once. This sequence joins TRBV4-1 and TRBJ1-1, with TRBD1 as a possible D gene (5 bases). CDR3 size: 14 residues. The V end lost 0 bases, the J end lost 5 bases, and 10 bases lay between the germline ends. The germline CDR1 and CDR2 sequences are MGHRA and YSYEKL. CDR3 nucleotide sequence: TGCGCCAGCAGCCAAGATCCAGGGAGGACTGAAGCTTTCTTT. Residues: CASSQDPGRTEAFF.

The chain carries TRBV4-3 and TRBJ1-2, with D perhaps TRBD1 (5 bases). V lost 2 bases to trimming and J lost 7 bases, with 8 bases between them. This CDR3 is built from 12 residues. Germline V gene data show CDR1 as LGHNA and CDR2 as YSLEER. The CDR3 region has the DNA TGCGCCAGCAGCCAACGGGGCTTTGGCTACACCTTC. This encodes CASSQRGFGYTF.

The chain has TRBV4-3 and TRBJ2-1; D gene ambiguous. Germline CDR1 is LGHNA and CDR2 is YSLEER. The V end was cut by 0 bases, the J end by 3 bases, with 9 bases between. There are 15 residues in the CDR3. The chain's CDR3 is CASSQDVRHYNEQFF. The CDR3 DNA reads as TGCGCCAGCAGCCAAGATGTTCGGCACTACAATGAGCAGTTCTTC.

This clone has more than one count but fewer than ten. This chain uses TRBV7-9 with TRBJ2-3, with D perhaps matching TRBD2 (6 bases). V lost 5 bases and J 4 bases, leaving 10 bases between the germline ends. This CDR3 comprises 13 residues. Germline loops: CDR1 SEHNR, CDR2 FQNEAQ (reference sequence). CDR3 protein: CASSKTSSDTQYF. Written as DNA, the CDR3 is TGTGCCAGCAGCAAGACTAGTTCAGATACGCAGTATTTT.

Here the CDR3 reads CASSLGGVGSPLHF. In nucleotides, the CDR3 is TGTGCCAGCAGCCTGGGCGGAGTTGGTTCACCCCTCCACTTT. The chain combines TRBV9 with TRBJ1-6; no firm D call. CDR1 is SGDLS, CDR2 YYNGEE, per germline. This CDR3 has 14 amino acids. Trimming left V 4 bases short and J 9 bases short, with 14 bases between.

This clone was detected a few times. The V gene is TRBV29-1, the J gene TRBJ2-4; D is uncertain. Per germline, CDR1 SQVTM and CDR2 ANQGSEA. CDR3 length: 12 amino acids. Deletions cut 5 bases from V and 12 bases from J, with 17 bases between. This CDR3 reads CSVNGDQAAQYF. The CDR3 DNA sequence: TGCAGCGTTAATGGTGACCAAGCCGCTCAGTACTTC.